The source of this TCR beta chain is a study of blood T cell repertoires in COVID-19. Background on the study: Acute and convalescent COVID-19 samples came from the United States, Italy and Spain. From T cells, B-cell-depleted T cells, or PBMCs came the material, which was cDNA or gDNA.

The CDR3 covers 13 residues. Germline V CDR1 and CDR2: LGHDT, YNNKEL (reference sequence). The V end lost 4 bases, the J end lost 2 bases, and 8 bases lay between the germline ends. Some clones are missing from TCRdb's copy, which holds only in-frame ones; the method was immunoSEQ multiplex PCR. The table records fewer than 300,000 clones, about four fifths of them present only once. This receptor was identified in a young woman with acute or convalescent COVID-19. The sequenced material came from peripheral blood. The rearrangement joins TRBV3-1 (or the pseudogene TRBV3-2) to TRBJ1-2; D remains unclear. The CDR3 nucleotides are TGTGCCAGCAGCCTTCAGCGGAACTATGGCTACACCTTC. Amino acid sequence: CASSLQRNYGYTF.